This entry concerns a single T cell receptor (beta chain). Assay used: immunoSEQ multiplex PCR; TCRdb lists only in-frame clones, some missing. The sample yields over 45,000 clones, 93% seen once. This CDR3 has 15 amino acids. After removal of 6 bases from V and 7 bases from J, the junction contained 9 bases not matched to a gene. Germline assignment: CDR1 SNHLY and CDR2 FYNNEI. The record originates from a study of T cell changes during pregnancy in multiple sclerosis. The starting material was CD8+ T cells from peripheral blood mononuclear cells, obtained in the third trimester of pregnancy. The chain couples TRBV2 to TRBJ1-4; 9 nucleotides line up with TRBD1. This TCR came from a female donor with multiple sclerosis, enrolled in a pregnancy study. This chain's CDR3 is CASRGPGTGIEKLFF. DNA for the CDR3: TGTGCCAGCAGGGGTCCCGGGACAGGGATTGAAAAACTGTTTTTT.